This entry features one TCR beta chain sequence. V lost 2 bases to trimming and J lost 6 bases, with 19 bases between them. This CDR3 has 16 residues. Germline V lookup: CDR1 MDHEN, CDR2 SYDVKM. The data were taken from a study of blood T cell repertoires in COVID-19. In the study overall: Collection of acute and convalescent COVID-19 samples took place in the United States, Italy and Spain. T cells, B-cell-depleted T cells, or PBMCs supplied cDNA or gDNA.

As handled by the study authors: Estimated nucleated cell counts came from reference gene primer amplification. Generated by immunoSEQ multiplex PCR, the TCRdb table keeps only in-frame clones and is missing some. V, J and clone size derive from that table, while D and trimming were established from the DNA sequence. The sample carries about 140,000 clones, about four fifths recorded once. The sequenced sample consisted of peripheral blood. The J gene is TRBJ1-2, the V gene TRBV28; D uncertain. The sequence derives from a man aged 80 or over with acute or convalescent COVID-19. CDR3 coding DNA: TGTGCCAGCAGTTTAGGATGGCGGGCCGCGAGTCATGGCTACACCTTC. Residues: CASSLGWRAASHGYTF.